This is a list of T cell receptor beta chains from one sample in a study of regulatory T cells in long-lasting Graves disease. Each CDR3 protein is one row after TCRdb ran MiXCR on the multiplex PCR reads. This sample has 400,000 to 450,000 distinct CDR3 sequences, with 15% to 20% found just once. Separately, the same data were catalogued under a study of T cells in Graves' hyperthyroidism and ophthalmopathy.

The sample consisted of peripheral blood mononuclear cells (PBMCs), taken at new diagnosis, from a patient treated with antithyroid drugs. The receptors come from a woman under 40 with Graves disease. CDR3s include the opening cysteine and the closing phenylalanine or tryptophan. A D gene is named only where the DNA matches it firmly. Rows may omit the clone size; those that give it use once, few, many or a size class.

.,12,TRBJ1-1,TRBV30,many,TGTGCCTACTCCAGGGCAGGGACTGAAGCTTTCTTT,CAYSRAGTEAFF
.,13,TRBJ2-1,TRBV7-7,.,TGTGCTAGCAGCCTGCTCTCCAACAATGAGCAGTTCTTC,CASSLLSNNEQFF
TRBD1,16,TRBJ1-4,TRBV11-2,many,TGTGCCAGCAGCTTAGCAGGACAGGGCGGTGATGAAAAACTGTTTTTT,CASSLAGQGGDEKLFF
TRBD1,16,TRBJ1-5,TRBV27,many,TGTGCCAGCAGTTTAGGAGGGGGCCCTAGCAATCAGCCCCAGCATTTT,CASSLGGGPSNQPQHF
TRBD1,16,TRBJ2-5,TRBV24-1,many,TGTGCCACCAGTGATGGGGACAGGCCGTACCAAGAGACCCAGTACTTC,CATSDGDRPYQETQYF
.,16,TRBJ2-6,TRBV9,once,TGTGCCAGCAGCGTAGCGGCAGGGGCTGGGGCCAACGTCCTGACTTTC,CASSVAAGAGANVLTF
.,15,TRBJ1-4,TRBV4-1,.,TGCGCCAGCAGCCGAGACCGACAATATAATGAAAAACTGTTTTTT,CASSRDRQYNEKLFF
TRBD1,13,TRBJ1-1,TRBV29-1,many,TGCAGCGTCGGAGGGACAGGGATATCTGAAGCTTTCTTT,CSVGGTGISEAFF
TRBD1,15,TRBJ2-1,TRBV28,many,TGTGCCAGCAGTTATGGGACAGGGGACGCCAATGAGCAGTTCTTC,CASSYGTGDANEQFF
.,17,TRBJ1-5,TRBV24-1,few,TGTGCCACCAGTGATTCGGGAGCGTTAATCGGCAATCAGCCCCAGCATTTT,CATSDSGALIGNQPQHF
TRBD1,13,TRBJ1-4,TRBV2,many,TGTGCCAGCATGCGGACAGGAAATGAAAAACTGTTTTTT,CASMRTGNEKLFF
.,15,TRBJ2-5,TRBV28,once,TGTGCCAGCAGCCGAAGGGGGTCAGGAAAAGAGACCCAGTACTTC,CASSRRGSGKETQYF
.,14,TRBJ1-2,TRBV27,few,TGTGCCAGCAGTCCGCTGGAGACATCCTATGGCTACACCTTC,CASSPLETSYGYTF
.,14,TRBJ2-7,TRBV28,many,TGTGCCAGCAGTTTAGGTGGGACCCGCTACGAGCAGTACTTC,CASSLGGTRYEQYF
TRBD1,15,TRBJ2-5,TRBV12-3/TRBV12-4,many,TGTGCCAGCAGTGCATCAGGGGGCAGATTGGAGACCCAGTACTTC,CASSASGGRLETQYF
.,14,TRBJ2-7,TRBV5-1,many,TGCGCCAGCAGCTCTACAGCGGCCTCCTACGAGCAGTACTTC,CASSSTAASYEQYF
.,16,TRBJ1-5,TRBV7-3,.,TGTGCCAGCAGGCCCGATATCCCCCATAGCAATCAGCCCCAGCATTTT,CASRPDIPHSNQPQHF
.,16,TRBJ1-1,TRBV20-1,many,TGCAGTGCTAGAGATCAGGTTCGGGGGCCGAACACTGAAGCTTTCTTT,CSARDQVRGPNTEAFF
.,14,TRBJ2-2,TRBV4-3,many,TGCGCCAGCAGCCCCTTAGGAATCCCCGGGGAGCTGTTTTTT,CASSPLGIPGELFF
TRBD1,13,TRBJ1-1,TRBV28,many,TGTGCCAGCAGTCGACAGGGGGCTGCTGAAGCTTTCTTT,CASSRQGAAEAFF
TRBD2,14,TRBJ2-7,TRBV6-5,many,TGTGCCAGCAGTTACGGGGGGGGATCCTACGAGCAGTACTTC,CASSYGGGSYEQYF
.,14,TRBJ1-5,TRBV7-2,many,TGTGCCAGCAGCTTAGATCCCCCGGCACAGCCCCAGCATTTT,CASSLDPPAQPQHF
TRBD2,14,TRBJ2-7,TRBV5-1,many,TGCGCCAGCAGGGGACTAGCGGGATACAGCGAGCAGTACTTC,CASRGLAGYSEQYF
TRBD2,18,TRBJ2-1,TRBV12-3/TRBV12-4,many,TGTGCCAGCAGTTTAAATCTAGCGGGAGGGCCTTTTGGTTATGAGCAGTTCTTC,CASSLNLAGGPFGYEQFF
.,10,TRBJ2-1,TRBV29-1,many,TGCAGCGTTGACGGTAATGAGCAGTTCTTC,CSVDGNEQFF
.,14,TRBJ2-3,TRBV9,few,TGTGCCAGCAGCGACCTTCGAGAGGCGGATACGCAGTATTTT,CASSDLREADTQYF
.,14,TRBJ1-1,TRBV6-2/TRBV6-3,many,TGTGCCAGCAGTCCCTCTGGGGGGCGAGCTGAAGCTTTCTTT,CASSPSGGRAEAFF
TRBD2,14,TRBJ2-7,TRBV9,many,TGTGCCAGCAGCCCCCAGGGAGGGCCTGACGAGCAGTACTTC,CASSPQGGPDEQYF
TRBD2,15,TRBJ2-1,TRBV6-1,many,TGTGCCAGCGATGACGCCGGGACTAGCGACAATGAGCAGTTCTTC,CASDDAGTSDNEQFF
TRBD2,15,TRBJ2-7,TRBV7-2,.,TGTGCCAGCAGCCCGGCGGGTAGCGGGAGGTCCGAGCAGTACTTC,CASSPAGSGRSEQYF
.,17,TRBJ1-1,TRBV18,many,TGTGCCAGCTCACCGTTGGGGACCAACGGGATGAACACTGAAGCTTTCTTT,CASSPLGTNGMNTEAFF
TRBD1,15,TRBJ2-3,TRBV7-3,.,TGTGCCAGCAGCCCGACAGGGGGCGAGACAGATACGCAGTATTTT,CASSPTGGETDTQYF
.,13,TRBJ1-2,TRBV15,.,TGTGCCACCAGCCGATCCGGGGGAGAAATTCACACCTTC,CATSRSGGEIHTF
TRBD1,16,TRBJ2-2,TRBV4-1,.,TGCGCCAGCAGCTTCCCAGGGGGCACGAACACCGGGGAGCTGTTTTTT,CASSFPGGTNTGELFF
.,16,TRBJ2-2,TRBV7-2,many,TGTGCCAGCAGCTTAATGCCACTTCGGGGCACCGGGGAGCTGTTTTTT,CASSLMPLRGTGELFF
.,18,TRBJ2-5,TRBV11-2,few,TGTGCCAGCAGCCCGTTTAATTGGGGGGCGGAGTACCAAGAGACCCAGTACTTC,CASSPFNWGAEYQETQYF
.,17,TRBJ2-7,TRBV4-1,few,TGCGCCAGCAGCCAAGATCCTTGGGCAGGGATGAGGTACGAGCAGTACTTC,CASSQDPWAGMRYEQYF
.,15,TRBJ1-1,TRBV20-1,many,TGCAGTGCCCAAGCGCGGGGGGGGACCGACACTGAAGCTTTCTTT,CSAQARGGTDTEAFF
.,14,TRBJ1-2,TRBV27,many,TGTGCCAGCAGTTTAGGGTTAGGGGCTGGTGGCTACACCTTC,CASSLGLGAGGYTF
TRBD2,17,TRBJ2-7,TRBV5-1,few,TGCGCCAGCAGCTTGGGGCTAGCGGGAGGGCCGTCGGACGAGCAGTACTTC,CASSLGLAGGPSDEQYF
TRBD2,15,TRBJ2-7,TRBV7-6,.,TGTGCCAGCAGCTCGACTAGCGGGAGGGCCTACGAGCAGTACTTC,CASSSTSGRAYEQYF
TRBD2,17,TRBJ2-7,TRBV27,many,TGTGCCAGCAGCTTAACCCTGGGGGGGGACGGAGCCTACGAGCAGTACTTC,CASSLTLGGDGAYEQYF
TRBD2,16,TRBJ2-7,TRBV7-2,many,TGTGCCAGCAGCACCTGGGATAGCGGGTTCTCCTACGAGCAGTACTTC,CASSTWDSGFSYEQYF
.,15,TRBJ2-3,TRBV7-9,few,TGTGCCAGCAGCTTACAGGGTCGGGTGGCAGATACGCAGTATTTT,CASSLQGRVADTQYF
TRBD1,16,TRBJ2-5,TRBV6-5,.,TGTGCCAGCAGTTACACCGCACAGGGGGCAGGGGAGACCCAGTACTTC,CASSYTAQGAGETQYF
.,13,TRBJ2-5,TRBV6-1,many,TGTGCCAGCAGGCGAACTAGAGAGGAGACCCAGTACTTC,CASRRTREETQYF
.,14,TRBJ2-1,TRBV20-1,many,TGCAGTCCTGCACAGCCCCCTACTTGGGATGAGCAGTTCTTC,CSPAQPPTWDEQFF
.,15,TRBJ2-5,TRBV4-3,many,TGCGCCAGCAGCCAAGATAGCACTAGCTTTGAGACCCAGTACTTC,CASSQDSTSFETQYF
TRBD1,16,TRBJ2-1,TRBV5-1,many,TGCGCCAGCAGCTGGGCCGACAGGGCCCCCTACAATGAGCAGTTCTTC,CASSWADRAPYNEQFF
.,16,TRBJ2-7,TRBV28,many,TGTGCCAGCAGTTTGCAGATAGCGCGGGAAGTGGGCGAGCAGTACTTC,CASSLQIAREVGEQYF
.,12,TRBJ2-2,TRBV20-1,many,TGCAGTGCTAGTGGAGGGACCGGGGAGCTGTTTTTT,CSASGGTGELFF
.,13,TRBJ2-1,TRBV7-2,many,TGTGCCAGCAGCTCCTGGGACCTTTATGAGCAGTTCTTC,CASSSWDLYEQFF
TRBD2,15,TRBJ2-4,TRBV20-1,.,TGCAGTGCTAGAGGGGCAGCGGGAGCGCTCCTATTTCAGTACTTC,CSARGAAGALLFQYF